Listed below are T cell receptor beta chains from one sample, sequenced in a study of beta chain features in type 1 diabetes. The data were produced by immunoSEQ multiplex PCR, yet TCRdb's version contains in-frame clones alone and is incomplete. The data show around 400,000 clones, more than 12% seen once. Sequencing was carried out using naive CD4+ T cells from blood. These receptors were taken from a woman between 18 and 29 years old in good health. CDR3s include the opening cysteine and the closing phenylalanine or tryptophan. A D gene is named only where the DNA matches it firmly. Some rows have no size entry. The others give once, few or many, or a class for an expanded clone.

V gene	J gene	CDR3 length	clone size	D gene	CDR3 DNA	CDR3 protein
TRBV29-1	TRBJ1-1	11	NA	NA	TGCAGCGTTGCTAGGGGCACTGAAGCTTTCTTT	CSVARGTEAFF
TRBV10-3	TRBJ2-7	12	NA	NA	TGTGCCATCAGCGAACAGGGAAACGAGCAGTACTTC	CAISEQGNEQYF
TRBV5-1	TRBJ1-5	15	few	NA	TGCGCCAGCAGCTTGGGTGACACTTCCAATCAGCCCCAGCATTTT	CASSLGDTSNQPQHF
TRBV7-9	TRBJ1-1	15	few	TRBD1	TGTGCCAGCAGCTCCAGACAGGGATGGAACACTGAAGCTTTCTTT	CASSSRQGWNTEAFF
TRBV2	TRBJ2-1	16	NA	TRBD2	TGTGCCAGCAGTGAGGTGTCTAGCGGGTTCTACAATGAGCAGTTCTTC	CASSEVSSGFYNEQFF
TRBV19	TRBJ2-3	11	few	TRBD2	TGTGCCAGTAGCCTAGCGGGAGCAGAGTATTTT	CASSLAGAEYF
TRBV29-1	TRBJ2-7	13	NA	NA	TGCAGCGTGGGGGGACAGACGATTCCCGAGCAGTACTTC	CSVGGQTIPEQYF
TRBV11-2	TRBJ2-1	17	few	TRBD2	TGTGCCAGCAGCTTAGTCACTAGCGGGAGCTCCTACAATGAGCAGTTCTTC	CASSLVTSGSSYNEQFF
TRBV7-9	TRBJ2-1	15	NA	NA	TGTGCCAGCAGCCAGGGGGAGGCAGGGACCAATGAGCAGTTCTTC	CASSQGEAGTNEQFF
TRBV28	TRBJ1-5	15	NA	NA	TGTGCCAGCAGTTTGGAGGCGAATAGCAATCAGCCCCAGCATTTT	CASSLEANSNQPQHF
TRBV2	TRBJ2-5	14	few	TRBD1	TGTGCCAGCAGCTGGACTGGGACAGAAGAGACCCAGTACTTC	CASSWTGTEETQYF
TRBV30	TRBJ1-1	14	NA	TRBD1	TGTGCCTGGAGTGTTGGGGGACAGGACACTGAAGCTTTCTTT	CAWSVGGQDTEAFF
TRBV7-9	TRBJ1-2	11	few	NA	TGTGCCAGCAGCCTCCGGGTTGGCTACACCTTC	CASSLRVGYTF
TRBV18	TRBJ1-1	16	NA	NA	TGTGCCAGCTCACCACCACGGACAGCAACGAACACTGAAGCTTTCTTT	CASSPPRTATNTEAFF
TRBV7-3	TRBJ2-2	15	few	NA	TGTGCCAGCAGCTTTCTCGGGAGTGGAACCGGGGAGCTGTTTTTT	CASSFLGSGTGELFF
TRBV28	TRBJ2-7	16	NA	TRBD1	TGTGCCAGCAGTTTATGGTGGACAGGGGGTACCTACGAGCAGTACTTC	CASSLWWTGGTYEQYF
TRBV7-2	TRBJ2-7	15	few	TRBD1	TGTGCCAGCAGCTTAGCAGGGGGCGAATCCTACGAGCAGTACTTC	CASSLAGGESYEQYF
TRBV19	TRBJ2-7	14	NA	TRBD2	TGTGCCAGTAGTATCACTAGCGGGATGAACGAGCAGTACTTC	CASSITSGMNEQYF
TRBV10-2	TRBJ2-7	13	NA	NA	TGCGCCAGCAGTGAGCCAGGCTCCTACGAGCAGTACTTC	CASSEPGSYEQYF
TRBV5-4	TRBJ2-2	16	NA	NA	TGTGCCAGCAGCTTGATAAGCGGCCCAAACACCGGGGAGCTGTTTTTT	CASSLISGPNTGELFF
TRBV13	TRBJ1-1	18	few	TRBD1	TGTGCCAGCAGCCTTTACCGAGGACAGGGTAGGCGGAACACTGAAGCTTTCTTT	CASSLYRGQGRRNTEAFF
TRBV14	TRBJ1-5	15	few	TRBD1	TGTGCCAGCAACCCAGGACAGGCCTACAATCAGCCCCAGCATTTT	CASNPGQAYNQPQHF
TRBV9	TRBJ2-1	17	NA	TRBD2	TGTGCCAGCAGCGACGGGGGCGCTAGCGGGAGTTTACGAGAGCAGTTCTTC	CASSDGGASGSLREQFF
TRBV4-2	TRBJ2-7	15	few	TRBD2	TGTGCCAGCAGCCAACCCACTAGCGGGAGCTACGAGCAGTACTTC	CASSQPTSGSYEQYF
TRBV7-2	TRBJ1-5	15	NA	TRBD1	TGTGCCAGCAGCACGGGACAGGGTGGCAATCAGCCCCAGCATTTT	CASSTGQGGNQPQHF
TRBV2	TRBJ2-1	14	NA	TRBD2	TGTGCCAGCAGACTAGCGGGAGGAGCAGGTGAGCAGTTCTTC	CASRLAGGAGEQFF
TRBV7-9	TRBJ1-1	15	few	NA	TGTGCCAGCAGCTTAAACGGCAGGGGGAACACTGAAGCTTTCTTT	CASSLNGRGNTEAFF
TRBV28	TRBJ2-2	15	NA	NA	TGTGCCAGCAGCCCCTGGGGGCACAACACCGGGGAGCTGTTTTTT	CASSPWGHNTGELFF
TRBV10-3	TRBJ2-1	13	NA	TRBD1	TGTGCCATCACTCCGCCGGGACAGCGAAAGCAGTTCTTC	CAITPPGQRKQFF
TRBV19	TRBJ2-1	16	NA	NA	TGTGCCAGTAGTATAGTAGCGCGGAGCTCCTACAATGAGCAGTTCTTC	CASSIVARSSYNEQFF
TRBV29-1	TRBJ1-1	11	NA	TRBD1	TGCAGCGTCGACAGGGTGGGTGAAGCTTTCTTT	CSVDRVGEAFF
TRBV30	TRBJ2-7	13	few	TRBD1	TGTGCCTGGGTGGGACAGGGGCGTTACGAGCAGTACTTC	CAWVGQGRYEQYF
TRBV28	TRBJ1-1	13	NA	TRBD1	TGTGCCAGCAGACGACAGGGTGGAACTGAAGCTTTCTTT	CASRRQGGTEAFF
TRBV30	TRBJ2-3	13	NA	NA	TGTGCCTGGGAACAGGGTAGTGGAAATACGCAGTATTTT	CAWEQGSGNTQYF
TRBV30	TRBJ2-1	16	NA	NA	TGTGCCTGGAGTGCGGGAACACCATTTGCCTACAATGAGCAGTTCTTC	CAWSAGTPFAYNEQFF
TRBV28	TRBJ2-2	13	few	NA	TGTGGTCACCAGAGGGAGATTGCCGGGGAGCTGTTTTTT	CGHQREIAGELFF
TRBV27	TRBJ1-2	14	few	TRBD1	TGTGCCAGCAGGAGGGACAGGGTCTCTTATGGCTACACCTTC	CASRRDRVSYGYTF
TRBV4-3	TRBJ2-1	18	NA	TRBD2	TGCGCCAGCAGCCCACTGGGACTAGCGGGAGCTCGCTACAATGAGCAGTTCTTC	CASSPLGLAGARYNEQFF
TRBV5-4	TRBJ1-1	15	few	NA	TGTGCCAGCAGCTTGCAGGGAGGTAGGAACACTGAAGCTTTCTTT	CASSLQGGRNTEAFF
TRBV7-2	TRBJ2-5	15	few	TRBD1	TGTGCCAGCAGCTTAGTAAGGACAGGTGTGGAGACCCAGTACTTC	CASSLVRTGVETQYF
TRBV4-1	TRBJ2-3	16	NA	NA	TGCGCCAGCAGCCGGACCGGACCGGGGGGCACAGATACGCAGTATTTT	CASSRTGPGGTDTQYF
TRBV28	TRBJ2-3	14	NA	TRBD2	TGTGCCAGCAGCCCGGGGGGGAGTACAGATACGCAGTATTTT	CASSPGGSTDTQYF
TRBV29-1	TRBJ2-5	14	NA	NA	TGCAGCGTTCGGCGGCTAGGTAGTCGGGAGACCCAGTACTTC	CSVRRLGSRETQYF